A selection of T cell receptor beta chains follows, all from one sample in a study of T-cell memory formation after mild COVID-19. TCRdb re-analysed the 5' RACE reads in MiXCR, keeping a single row per CDR3 protein. This table has around 390,000 distinct CDR3 sequences, around a sixth appearing once. The specimen was PBMCs or a T cell subset sorted from them (not recorded which). These receptors originate from a man between 18 and 35 years old who had mild COVID-19 (a few samples of this study predate the infection). Cell type and time point are not known. The CDR3 runs from the conserved cysteine through the conserved F or W. A D gene is named only where the DNA matches it firmly. Rows may omit the clone size; those that give it use once, few, many or a size class.

>TRBJ1-5|NA|TRBV20-1|TRBD1
TGCAGTGCTCGGCGGACAGGGTCGAATCAGCCCCAGCATTTT
CSARRTGSNQPQHF
>TRBJ2-5|NA|TRBV12-3/TRBV12-4|NA
TGTGCCAGCAGGCCCCTCAAGTCCGGGGACGAGACCCAGTACTTC
CASRPLKSGDETQYF
>TRBJ2-1|NA|TRBV7-2|NA
TGTGCCAGCAGCTCCGGATGGGCCACTGAGCAGTTCTTC
CASSSGWATEQFF
>TRBJ2-5|few|TRBV4-2|NA
TGTGCCAGCAGCCAAGATAGAGCTACGCAAGAGACCCAGTACTTC
CASSQDRATQETQYF
>TRBJ2-1|few|TRBV7-9|TRBD2
TGTGCCAGCAGCCCCACGGGGGGTCCCAATGAGCAGTTCTTC
CASSPTGGPNEQFF
>TRBJ2-1|NA|TRBV7-9|TRBD2
TGTGCCAGCAGCTTAGCGCGTGGGACTAGCGTATACAATGAGCAGTTCTTC
CASSLARGTSVYNEQFF
>TRBJ2-1|NA|TRBV5-1|TRBD2
TGCGCCAGCAGCCCCCAAGGGGCGGGGGGGGCAGATGAGCAGTTCTTC
CASSPQGAGGADEQFF
>TRBJ2-2|NA|TRBV24-1|NA
TGTGCCACCAGTGCAATCGGCAACGGGGAGCTGTTTTTT
CATSAIGNGELFF
>TRBJ2-1|NA|TRBV7-3|TRBD2
TGTGCCAGCAGCCTGGGACTAGCGTTTAGTGAGCAGTTCTTC
CASSLGLAFSEQFF
>TRBJ2-1|NA|TRBV9|TRBD2
TGTGCCAGCAGCCAATCCGGGCGGGGGGACTACAATGAGCAGTTCTTC
CASSQSGRGDYNEQFF
>TRBJ2-2|many|TRBV3-1|NA
TGTGCCAGCAGCCAGGGATGGATGGCGAACACCGGGGAGCTGTTTTTT
CASSQGWMANTGELFF
>TRBJ1-2|once|TRBV21-1|NA
TGTGCCAGCAGCAAATTCTTCCCAGGGAGGAACTATGGCTACACCTTC
CASSKFFPGRNYGYTF
>TRBJ2-3|NA|TRBV12-5|TRBD1
TGTGCTAGTGGAAGACAGGGGGTGACAGATACGCAGTATTTT
CASGRQGVTDTQYF
>TRBJ1-6|few|TRBV6-6|NA
TGTGCCAGCAGAACGGGGGGGGTCAGGATACCCCTCCACTTT
CASRTGGVRIPLHF
>TRBJ2-1|NA|TRBV11-2|TRBD1
TGTGCCAGCAGCTTAGGCGGGACAGGGATCCATGAGCAGTTCTTC
CASSLGGTGIHEQFF
>TRBJ1-5|NA|TRBV20-1|NA
TGCAGGGGATCGTTATTGGGTAGCAATCAGCCCCAGCATTTT
CRGSLLGSNQPQHF
>TRBJ1-4|NA|TRBV11-1|NA
TGTGCCAGCAGCTTAGCCATGGCTGAAAAACTGTTTTTT
CASSLAMAEKLFF
>TRBJ2-3|NA|TRBV11-2|NA
TGTGCCAGCAGCTGGGGGACAGGCGACCTGACTAGCGTCACAGATACGCAGTATTTT
CASSWGTGDLTSVTDTQYF
>TRBJ1-5|few|TRBV6-5|NA
TGTGCCAGCAGTTACTCAACCATGTTTCGTCGGGACATCGGGATTAGAAATCAGCCCCAGCATTTT
CASSYSTMFRRDIGIRNQPQHF
>TRBJ1-5|few|TRBV4-1|TRBD1
TGCGCCAGCAGCCAAGACGACAGGGGTGATCAGCCCCAGCATTTT
CASSQDDRGDQPQHF
>TRBJ2-3|few|TRBV5-5|NA
TGTGCCAGCAGCTGGGACGGGGGATACACAGATACGCAGTATTTT
CASSWDGGYTDTQYF
>TRBJ2-5|few|TRBV27|TRBD2
TGTGCCAGCAGTTGGGGGACTAGCGCGGGAGAGACCCAGTACTTC
CASSWGTSAGETQYF
>TRBJ2-2|NA|TRBV2|TRBD2
TGTGCCAGCAGGGGAGCGGGGTCAGAGACCGGGGAGCTGTTTTTT
CASRGAGSETGELFF
>TRBJ1-5|few|TRBV2|NA
TGTGCCAGCAGGGGGACATTTGGCTGGGGATCCCAGCATTTT
CASRGTFGWGSQHF
>TRBJ2-4|many|TRBV7-3|NA
TGTGCCAGCAGCATGGGAGCCAAAAACATTCAGTACTTC
CASSMGAKNIQYF
>TRBJ2-7|NA|TRBV7-2|TRBD1
TGTGCCAGCAGCCGGGGACAGGGGGACTACGAGCAGTACTTC
CASSRGQGDYEQYF
>TRBJ1-6|NA|TRBV2|NA
TGTGCCAGCAGTGAACAGGGACCATATAATTCACCCCTCCACTTT
CASSEQGPYNSPLHF
>TRBJ1-1|NA|TRBV6-5|NA
TGTGCCAGCAGTTATATGGGTTGGGGCACTGAAGCTTTCTTT
CASSYMGWGTEAFF
>TRBJ2-3|many|TRBV7-9|NA
TGTGCCAGCGGTGAGTCGGGGACAGATACGCAGTATTTT
CASGESGTDTQYF
>TRBJ2-3|few|TRBV7-2|NA
TGTGCCAGCAGCGGACCCGGGACTAGCACAGATACGCAGTATTTT
CASSGPGTSTDTQYF
>TRBJ2-6|few|TRBV4-3|NA
TGCGCCAGCAGCCAAGAGGCAGGGCTCCAGTCCAACGTCCTGACTTTC
CASSQEAGLQSNVLTF
>TRBJ1-1|NA|TRBV25-1|TRBD1
TGTGCCAGCAGACAGGGGGCTTACACTGAAGCTTTCTTT
CASRQGAYTEAFF
>TRBJ2-3|many|TRBV7-3|NA
TGTGCCAGCAGCTTAGGAGCTAGCACAGATACGCAGTATTTT
CASSLGASTDTQYF
>TRBJ1-1|few|TRBV7-2|NA
TGTGCCAGCAGCTTAGGGGCAGCAAGGACTGAAGCTTTCTTT
CASSLGAARTEAFF
>TRBJ2-7|NA|TRBV19|TRBD1
TGTGCCAGTAGTCCCACCGGGACAGGCTTATACGAGCAGTACTTC
CASSPTGTGLYEQYF
>TRBJ1-1|few|TRBV6-5|NA
TGTGCCAGCCATACCGGGACGGGGAACACTGAAGCTTTCTTT
CASHTGTGNTEAFF
>TRBJ1-4|few|TRBV5-1|NA
TGCGCCAGCAGCTTGGTGTCTACGGACTACAATGAAAAACTGTTTTTT
CASSLVSTDYNEKLFF
>TRBJ2-1|few|TRBV6-2/TRBV6-3|TRBD2
TGTGCCAGCAGTTACCCGGCGTCTAGCGGGGGGCCGGGGCCCTACAATGAGCAGTTCTTC
CASSYPASSGGPGPYNEQFF
>TRBJ2-6|NA|TRBV5-1|NA
TGCGCCAGCAGCTTGGCCTCGGACGCTTCCACATCTGGGGCCAACGTCCTGACTTTC
CASSLASDASTSGANVLTF
>TRBJ1-1|NA|TRBV5-1|TRBD1
TGCGCCAGCAGCATTCCGGGACAGGGGACTGAAGCTTTCTTT
CASSIPGQGTEAFF
>TRBJ1-2|many|TRBV7-2|NA
TGTGCCAGCAGCTTCAACGATCAGGGCGGCTACACCTTC
CASSFNDQGGYTF
>TRBJ2-3|NA|TRBV12-3/TRBV12-4|TRBD2
TGTGCCAGCAGTCAGAGCGGGGGGGCTGGAGATACGCAGTATTTT
CASSQSGGAGDTQYF
>TRBJ2-1|few|TRBV20-1|NA
TGCAGTGCTAGAGAGGTGGGGGGCAGGTCCTACAATGAGCAGTTCTTC
CSAREVGGRSYNEQFF
>TRBJ2-3|NA|TRBV4-1|NA
TGCGCCAGCAGCCCAGGGGACGGACTACACACAGATACGCAGTATTTT
CASSPGDGLHTDTQYF
>TRBJ2-1|few|TRBV20-1|NA
TGCATGGAGGGGAAGAATATGGCCGAACCAGACAATGAGCAGTTCTTC
CMEGKNMAEPDNEQFF
>TRBJ2-7|few|TRBV4-1|NA
TGCGCCAGCAGCCAAGATGAAGGGGCGAGCCCTTTTCGGGAGCAGTACTTC
CASSQDEGASPFREQYF
>TRBJ2-1|NA|TRBV5-6|TRBD2
TGTGCCAGCAGCTTGGGGGGACTACACAATGAGCAGTTCTTC
CASSLGGLHNEQFF
>TRBJ2-1|many|TRBV24-1|NA
TGTGCCACCAGTAAAAGCTCCTACAATGAGCAGTTCTTC
CATSKSSYNEQFF
>TRBJ2-3|NA|TRBV7-2|NA
TGTGCCAGCAGGAGGAGGCCGACAGATACGCAGTATTTT
CASRRRPTDTQYF
>TRBJ1-3|NA|TRBV5-1|TRBD1
TGCGCCAGCAGCTATGCGACAGGGGGCATGGGAAACACCATATATTTT
CASSYATGGMGNTIYF
>TRBJ1-5|many|TRBV20-1|NA
TGCAGTGCGACTTACGCAGGCTTGGGCAATCAGCCCCAGCATTTT
CSATYAGLGNQPQHF
>TRBJ1-2|few|TRBV5-1|NA
TGCGCCAGCAGCTTGGAATCCGCAGGGTATCGCGGCTACACCTTC
CASSLESAGYRGYTF
>TRBJ1-6|few|TRBV2|NA
TGTGCCAGCAGCGGACTCTCGAGCTCCTATAATTCACCCCTCCACTTT
CASSGLSSSYNSPLHF